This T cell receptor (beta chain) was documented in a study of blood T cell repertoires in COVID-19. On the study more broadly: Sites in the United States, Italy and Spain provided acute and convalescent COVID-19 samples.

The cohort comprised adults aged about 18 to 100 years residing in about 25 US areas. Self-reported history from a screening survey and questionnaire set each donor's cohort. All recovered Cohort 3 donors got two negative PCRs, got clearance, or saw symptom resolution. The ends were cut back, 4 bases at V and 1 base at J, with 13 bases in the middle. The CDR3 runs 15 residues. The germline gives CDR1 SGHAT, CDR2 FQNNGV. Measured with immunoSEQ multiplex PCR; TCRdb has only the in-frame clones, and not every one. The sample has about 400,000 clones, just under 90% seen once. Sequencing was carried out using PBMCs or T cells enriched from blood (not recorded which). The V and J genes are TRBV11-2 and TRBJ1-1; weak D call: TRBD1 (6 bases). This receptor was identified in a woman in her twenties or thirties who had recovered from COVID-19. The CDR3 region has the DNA TGTGCCAGCAGCTATAGGGGACACAGGAACACTGAAGCTTTCTTT. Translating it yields CASSYRGHRNTEAFF.